A selection of T cell receptor beta chains follows, all from one sample in a study of cytomegalovirus exposure and HLA in healthy donors. Assay: immunoSEQ multiplex PCR; the TCRdb copy retains only in-frame clones and omits some. The repertoire holds about 120,000 clones, with under 80% as singletons. Material: PBMCs. Source of these receptors: a man aged 55 to 70 in good health and CMV-seropositive. Each CDR3 is given without its conserved first and last residue. A clone size is listed for some rows: how often the clone was seen (once, few, many), or a class if it is expanded.

cdr3_aa v_call clone_size
ASSQEETGSYEQY TRBV4-1 -
ASSSTLNRDRDYEQY TRBV5-5 -
ASTPRQGTGNTIY TRBV5-6 -
ASSLAGGTNEQY TRBV6-1 -
ASSLDYTDTQY TRBV7-5 -
ASSVGGYQPQH TRBV9 -
ASSLDLSAEAF TRBV7-8 -
SVVVGVGYGYT TRBV29-1 -
ASSYEAASYNEQF TRBV6-6 -
AWSVGTGYGYT TRBV30 -
SAYDRDRTYEQY TRBV29-1 -
ASSLGLSSSYNEQF TRBV5-1 -
ASSKTGTGGRDTQY TRBV7-3 -
ASSQDRDQPQH TRBV4-2 -
ASSLVQGGTEAF TRBV7-2 -
ASSLAGRGGYEQY TRBV5-6 -
ASSLAVGGGYEQY TRBV5-1 once
ASSLGTGLTNYGYT TRBV7-8 -
ASSIIRVWDTGELF TRBV19 -
ASGLGQGGQETQY TRBV12-5 -
ASSLGGDSYEQY TRBV5-1 -
ASSEFGQDQETQY TRBV10-1 -
ASSLPLAGRTDTQY TRBV5-5 -
ASSIQGGSNQPQH TRBV19 -
ASRVRGLVNGYT TRBV6-1 -
ASSLQGMVTEAF TRBV7-9 -
ASSSESGKNTEAF TRBV18 few
ASSYSGTSGYEQY TRBV6-5 -
ASAFGGLAGHSTDTQY TRBV11-3 -
ASSLEGLAGHEQY TRBV5-1 -
ASSLVLAGSSYNEQF TRBV5-1 -
ASSLGTSGNTIY TRBV7-2 -
SVLGGASSSYNEQF TRBV29-1 -
ASTLNSNQPQH TRBV6-5 few
ASSPAYRQDTQY TRBV7-9 few
ATQTSPSTDTQY TRBV2 -
ASSILLSNYGYT TRBV19 -
SVEDIERISYNEQF TRBV29-1 once
ASALNSQETQY TRBV27 -